The 6 T cell receptor beta chains reported below all come from one sample, sequenced in a study of immune evolution from preneoplasia to lung adenocarcinoma. The assay was immunoSEQ multiplex PCR, and TCRdb's table has in-frame clones only and misses some. There are about 5,500 clones in the sample; around 78% occur only once, and roughly 4% lies in the top ten. The specimen sequenced was FFPE adjacent normal lung tissue. All receptors derive from a person aged 70 to 79 with lung adenocarcinoma.

The chain employs TRBV2 and TRBJ2-7; 10 positions match TRBD1. With V trimmed by 6 bases and J by 5 bases, 22 bases remained unmatched. CDR1 is SNHLY and CDR2 is FYNNEI in the germline V gene. The length of the CDR3 is 19 residues. The DNA for the CDR3 is TGTGCCAGCAGCGTACGGGGGACAGGGGTAAGCGGGGGCGAGAACGAGCAGTACTTC. This encodes CASSVRGTGVSGGENEQYF.

This chain uses TRBV29-1 with TRBJ2-1; TRBD1 agrees at 8 bases. Germline V gene data show CDR1 as SQVTM and CDR2 as ANQGSEA. The CDR3 totals 16 residues. J gave up 6 bases and V 3 bases, and 13 bases lay outside the gene matches. CDR3 coding DNA: TGCAGCGTTGAGATGAATACGGCAGGGGGCGGCAATGAGCAGTTCTTC. Protein sequence: CSVEMNTAGGGNEQFF.

The genes are TRBV28 and TRBJ2-1; no definite D call. Trimming removed 8 bases at V and 4 bases at J, with 15 bases between. Germline CDR1 and CDR2: MDHEN and SYDVKM. The CDR3 has 14 amino acids. This CDR3 reads CASAKDPSYNEQFF. The CDR3 DNA is TGTGCCAGCGCTAAGGACCCGTCGTACAATGAGCAGTTCTTC.

The J gene is TRBJ2-3, the V gene TRBV7-3, with D unresolved. The CDR3 length is 14 residues. The germline gives CDR1 SGHTA, CDR2 FQGTGA. Trimming left V 3 bases short and J 1 base short, with 8 bases between. CDR3 sequence (DNA): TGTGCCAGCAGCTTCGGTACAGGCACAGATACGCAGTATTTT. Amino acids: CASSFGTGTDTQYF.

The V call is TRBV5-1, the J call TRBJ2-7; the D is unclear. V was cut by 3 bases and J by 2 bases, with 15 bases left in between. The CDR3 is made up of 15 amino acids. Germline values: CDR1 SGHRS, CDR2 YFSETQ. CDR3 residues: CASSYDPSKPYEQYF. CDR3 DNA: TGCGCCAGCAGCTACGATCCCTCGAAACCCTACGAGCAGTACTTC.

The chain combines TRBV28 with TRBJ1-2; D unresolved. The germline V and J ends were trimmed by 8 bases and 0 bases, with 7 bases remaining between them. The V gene's germline CDR1 is MDHEN and CDR2 SYDVKM. The CDR3 covers 12 residues. CDR3 sequence reads: CASGPANYGYTF. The CDR3 region has the DNA TGTGCCAGCGGACCCGCTAACTATGGCTACACCTTC.